One T cell receptor beta chain is described in this entry. Its antigen is still unknown. This record belongs to a study of vaccination and CD4 T cells after COVID-19. Whole-study context: Sampling that followed vaccination took place a median approximately 79 days after dose two, within a range of 14 to 241. Study-level results: When vaccine-specific clones from convalescent patients were examined, 304 of 307 were spike mono-reactive.

The CDR3 contains 13 residues. The V gene's germline CDR1 is SNHLY and CDR2 FYNNEI. With 10 bases removed from V and 4 bases from J, the gap between germline ends came to 16 bases. Specified treatment: approximately 9-day PBMC culture with coronavirus spike peptide pools or control peptides (ViraFEST assay). After expanding antigen-specific T cells with peptide pools, ViraFEST sequenced their TCRs. Cultured CD4+ T cell DNA underwent sequencing with the Oncomine TCR Beta short-read assay. TCRdb fed the PCR reads into MiXCR, producing one record per CDR3 protein. The table shows roughly 7,500 distinct CDR3 sequences, with 60% to 75% occurring only once.

The gene calls are TRBV2 and TRBJ1-2; TRBD1 might be the D (6 bases). This TCR came from a human donor who had recovered from COVID-19. The sample was CD4+ T cells from blood, cultured in vitro. This chain's CDR3 is CANREVGGYGYTF. The DNA of the CDR3 is TGTGCCAACAGGGAGGTTGGGGGCTATGGCTACACCTTC.